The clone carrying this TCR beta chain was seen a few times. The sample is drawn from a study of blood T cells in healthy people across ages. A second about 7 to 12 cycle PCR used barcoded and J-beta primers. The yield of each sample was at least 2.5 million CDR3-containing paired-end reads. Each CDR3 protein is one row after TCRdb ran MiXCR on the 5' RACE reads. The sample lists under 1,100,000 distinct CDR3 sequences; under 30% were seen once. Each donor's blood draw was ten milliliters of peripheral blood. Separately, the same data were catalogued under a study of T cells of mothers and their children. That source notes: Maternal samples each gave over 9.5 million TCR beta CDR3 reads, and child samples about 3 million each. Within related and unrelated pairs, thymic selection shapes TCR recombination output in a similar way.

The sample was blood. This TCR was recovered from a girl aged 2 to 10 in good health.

CDR3 sequence: CASSPHTGTTYGYTF. The CDR3 DNA follows: TGTGCCAGCAGCCCACATACCGGGACAACCTATGGCTACACCTTC. The V call is TRBV7-9, the J call TRBJ1-2; tentative D call: TRBD1 (6 bases). The V gene's germline CDR1 is SEHNR and CDR2 FQNEAQ (reference sequence). V lost 5 bases to trimming and J lost 4 bases, with 17 bases between them. The length of the CDR3 is 15 residues.